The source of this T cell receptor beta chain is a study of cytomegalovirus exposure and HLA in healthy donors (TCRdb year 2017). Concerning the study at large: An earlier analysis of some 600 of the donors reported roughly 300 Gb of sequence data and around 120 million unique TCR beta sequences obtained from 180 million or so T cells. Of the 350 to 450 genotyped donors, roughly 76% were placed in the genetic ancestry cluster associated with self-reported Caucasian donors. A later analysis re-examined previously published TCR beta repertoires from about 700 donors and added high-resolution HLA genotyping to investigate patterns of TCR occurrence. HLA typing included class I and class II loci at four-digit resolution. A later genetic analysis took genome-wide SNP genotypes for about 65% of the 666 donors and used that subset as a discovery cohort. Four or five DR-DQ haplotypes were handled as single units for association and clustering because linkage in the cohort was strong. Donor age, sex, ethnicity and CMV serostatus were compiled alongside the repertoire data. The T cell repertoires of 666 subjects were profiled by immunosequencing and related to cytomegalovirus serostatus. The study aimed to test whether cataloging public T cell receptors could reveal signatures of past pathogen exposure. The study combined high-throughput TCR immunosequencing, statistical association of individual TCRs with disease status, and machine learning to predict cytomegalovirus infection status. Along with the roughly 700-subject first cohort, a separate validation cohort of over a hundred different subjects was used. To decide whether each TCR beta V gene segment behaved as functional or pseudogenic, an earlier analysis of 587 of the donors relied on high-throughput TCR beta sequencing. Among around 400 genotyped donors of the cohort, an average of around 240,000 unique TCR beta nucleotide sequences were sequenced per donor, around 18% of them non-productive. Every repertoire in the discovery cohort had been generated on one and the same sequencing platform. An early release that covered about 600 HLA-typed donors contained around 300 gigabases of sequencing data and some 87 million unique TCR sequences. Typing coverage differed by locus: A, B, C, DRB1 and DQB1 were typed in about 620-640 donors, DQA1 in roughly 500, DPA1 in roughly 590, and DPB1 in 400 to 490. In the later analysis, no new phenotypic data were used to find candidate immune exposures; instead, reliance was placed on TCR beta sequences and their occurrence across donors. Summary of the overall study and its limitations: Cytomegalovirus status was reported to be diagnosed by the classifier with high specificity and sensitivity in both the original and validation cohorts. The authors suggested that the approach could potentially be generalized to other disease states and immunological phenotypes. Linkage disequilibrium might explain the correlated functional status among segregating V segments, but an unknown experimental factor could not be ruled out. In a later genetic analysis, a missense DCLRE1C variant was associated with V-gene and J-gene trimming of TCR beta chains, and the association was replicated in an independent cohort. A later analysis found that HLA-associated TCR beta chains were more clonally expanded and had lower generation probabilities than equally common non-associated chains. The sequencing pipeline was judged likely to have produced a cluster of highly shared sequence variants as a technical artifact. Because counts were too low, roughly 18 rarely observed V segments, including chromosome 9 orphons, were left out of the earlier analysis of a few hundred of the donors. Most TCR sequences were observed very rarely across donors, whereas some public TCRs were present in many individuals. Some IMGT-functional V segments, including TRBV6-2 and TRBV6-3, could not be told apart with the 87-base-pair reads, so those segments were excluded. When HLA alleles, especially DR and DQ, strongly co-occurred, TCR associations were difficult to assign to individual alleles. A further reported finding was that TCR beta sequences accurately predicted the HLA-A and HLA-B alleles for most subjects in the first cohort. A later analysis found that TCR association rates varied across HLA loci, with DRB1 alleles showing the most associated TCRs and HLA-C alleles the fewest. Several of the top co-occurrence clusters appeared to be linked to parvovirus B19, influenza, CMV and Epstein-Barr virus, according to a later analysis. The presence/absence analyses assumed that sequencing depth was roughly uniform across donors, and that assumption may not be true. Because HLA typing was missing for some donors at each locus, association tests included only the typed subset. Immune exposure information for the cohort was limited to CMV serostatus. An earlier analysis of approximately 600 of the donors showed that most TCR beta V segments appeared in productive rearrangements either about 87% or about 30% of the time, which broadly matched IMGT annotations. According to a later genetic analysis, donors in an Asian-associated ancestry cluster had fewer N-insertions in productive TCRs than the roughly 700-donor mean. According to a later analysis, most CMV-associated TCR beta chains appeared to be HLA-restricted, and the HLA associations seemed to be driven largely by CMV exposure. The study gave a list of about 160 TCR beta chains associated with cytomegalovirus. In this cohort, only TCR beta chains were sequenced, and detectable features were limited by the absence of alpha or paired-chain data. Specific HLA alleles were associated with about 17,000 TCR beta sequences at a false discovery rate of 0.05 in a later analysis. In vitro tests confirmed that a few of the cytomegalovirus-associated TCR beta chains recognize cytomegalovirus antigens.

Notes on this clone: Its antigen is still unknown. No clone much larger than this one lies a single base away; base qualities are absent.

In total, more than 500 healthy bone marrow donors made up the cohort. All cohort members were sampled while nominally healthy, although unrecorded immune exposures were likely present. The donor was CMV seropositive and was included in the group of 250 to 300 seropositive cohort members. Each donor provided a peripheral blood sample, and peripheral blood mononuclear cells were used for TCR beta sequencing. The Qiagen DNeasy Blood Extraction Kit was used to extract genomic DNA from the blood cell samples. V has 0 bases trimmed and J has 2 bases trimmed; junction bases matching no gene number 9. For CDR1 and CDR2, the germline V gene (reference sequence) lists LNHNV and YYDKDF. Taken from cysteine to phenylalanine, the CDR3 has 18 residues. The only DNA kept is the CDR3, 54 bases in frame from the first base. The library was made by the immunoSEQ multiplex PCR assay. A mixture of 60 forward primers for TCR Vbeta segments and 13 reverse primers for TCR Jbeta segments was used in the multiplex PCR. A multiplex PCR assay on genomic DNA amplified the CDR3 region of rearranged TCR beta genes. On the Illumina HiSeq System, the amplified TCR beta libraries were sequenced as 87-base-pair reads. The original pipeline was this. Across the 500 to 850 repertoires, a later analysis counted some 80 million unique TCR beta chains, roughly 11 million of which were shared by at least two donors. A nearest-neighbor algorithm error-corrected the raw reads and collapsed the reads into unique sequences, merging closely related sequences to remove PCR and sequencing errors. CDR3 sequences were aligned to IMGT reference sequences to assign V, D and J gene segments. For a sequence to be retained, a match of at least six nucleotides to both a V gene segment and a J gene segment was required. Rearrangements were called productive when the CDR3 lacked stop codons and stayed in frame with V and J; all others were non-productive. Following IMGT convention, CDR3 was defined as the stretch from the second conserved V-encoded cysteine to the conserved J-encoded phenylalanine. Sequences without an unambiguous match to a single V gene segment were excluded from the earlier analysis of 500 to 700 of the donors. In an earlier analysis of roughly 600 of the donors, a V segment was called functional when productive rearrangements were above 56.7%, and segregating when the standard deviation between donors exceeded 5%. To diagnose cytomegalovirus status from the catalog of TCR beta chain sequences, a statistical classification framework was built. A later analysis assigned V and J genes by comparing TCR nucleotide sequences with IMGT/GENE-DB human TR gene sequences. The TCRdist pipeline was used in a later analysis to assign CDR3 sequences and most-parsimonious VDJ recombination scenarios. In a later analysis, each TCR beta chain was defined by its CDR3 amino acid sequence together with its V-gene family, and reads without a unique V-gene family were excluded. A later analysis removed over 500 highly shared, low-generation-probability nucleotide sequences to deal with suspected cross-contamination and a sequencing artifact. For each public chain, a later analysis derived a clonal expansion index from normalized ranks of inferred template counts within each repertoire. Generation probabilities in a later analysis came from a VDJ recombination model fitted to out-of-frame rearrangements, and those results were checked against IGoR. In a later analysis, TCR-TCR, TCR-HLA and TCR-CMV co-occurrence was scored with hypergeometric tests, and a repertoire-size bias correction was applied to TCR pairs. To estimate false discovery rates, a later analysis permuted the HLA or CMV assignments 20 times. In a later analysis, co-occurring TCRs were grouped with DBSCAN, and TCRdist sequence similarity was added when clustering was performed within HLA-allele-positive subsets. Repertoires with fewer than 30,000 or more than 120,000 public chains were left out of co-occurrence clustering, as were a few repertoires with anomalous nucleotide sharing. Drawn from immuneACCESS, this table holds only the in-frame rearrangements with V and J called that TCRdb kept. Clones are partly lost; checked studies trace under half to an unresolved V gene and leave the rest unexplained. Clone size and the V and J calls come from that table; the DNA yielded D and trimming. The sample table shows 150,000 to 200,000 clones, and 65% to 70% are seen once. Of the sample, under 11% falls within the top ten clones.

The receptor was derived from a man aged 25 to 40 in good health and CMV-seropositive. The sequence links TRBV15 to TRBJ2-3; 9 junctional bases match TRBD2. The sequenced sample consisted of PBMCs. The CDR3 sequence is CATSRDYGLAKTTDTQYF. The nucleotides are TGTGCCACCAGCAGAGATTACGGACTAGCGAAAACCACAGATACGCAGTATTTT. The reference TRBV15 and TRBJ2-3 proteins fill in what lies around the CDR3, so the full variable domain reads DAMVIQNPRYQVTQFGKPVTLSCSQTLNHNVMYWYQQKSSQAPKLLFHYYDKDFNNEADTPDNFQSRRPNTSFCFLDIRSPGLGDTAMYLCATSRDYGLAKTTDTQYFGPGTRLTVL.